These 2 T cell receptor beta chains originate from one sample sequenced in a study of blood T cell repertoires in COVID-19. Generated by immunoSEQ multiplex PCR, the TCRdb table keeps only in-frame clones and is missing some. Altogether some 120,000 clones are present, roughly nine tenths being singletons, with the ten largest covering around 3.8%. Sequenced material: peripheral blood. These receptors originate from a man in his fifties with active COVID-19.

Remarks on this clone: One junction end does not reproduce the germline sequence, and a read error may be involved. The J gene is TRBJ2-3, the V gene TRBV4-2; maybe TRBD2 (6 bases). CDR3 length: 15 amino acids. Germline V lookup: CDR1 LGHNA, CDR2 YNFKEQ. The CDR3 coding sequence is TGTGCCAGCAGCCAAGATTGGAGGGGCACCGATACGCAGTATTTT. Translated, it gives CASSQDWRGTDTQYF.

This sequence joins TRBV18 and TRBJ2-1, with a possible D match to TRBD2 (5 bases). V shed 2 bases and J shed 8 bases, with 7 bases lying between them. The V gene's germline CDR1 is KGHSH and CDR2 LQKENI. This CDR3 is built from 12 residues. The CDR3 nucleotides read TGTGCCAGCTCACCAGGAGGTTATGAGCAGTTCTTC. This gives the protein CASSPGGYEQFF.